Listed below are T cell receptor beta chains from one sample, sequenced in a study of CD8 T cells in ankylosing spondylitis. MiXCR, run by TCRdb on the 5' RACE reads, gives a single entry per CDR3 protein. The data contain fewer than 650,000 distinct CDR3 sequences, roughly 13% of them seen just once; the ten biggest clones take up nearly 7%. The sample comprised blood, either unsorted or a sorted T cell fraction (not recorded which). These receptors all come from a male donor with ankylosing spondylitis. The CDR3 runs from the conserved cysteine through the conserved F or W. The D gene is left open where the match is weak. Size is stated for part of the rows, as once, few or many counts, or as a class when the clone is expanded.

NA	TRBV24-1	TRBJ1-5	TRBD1	CATSDGDRTSNQPQHF	TGTGCCACCAGTGATGGGGACAGAACTAGCAATCAGCCCCAGCATTTT
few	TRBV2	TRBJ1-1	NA	CASSPPGGGWTEAFF	TGTGCCAGCAGTCCCCCGGGGGGCGGTTGGACTGAAGCTTTCTTT
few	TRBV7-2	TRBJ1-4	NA	CASSFTGSANEKLFF	TGTGCCAGCAGCTTCACAGGGTCGGCTAATGAAAAACTGTTTTTT
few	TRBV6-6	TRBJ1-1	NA	CATESSGNTEAFF	TGTGCCACCGAATCGTCGGGGAACACTGAAGCTTTCTTT
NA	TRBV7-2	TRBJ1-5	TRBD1	CASSLIAGGDQPQHF	TGTGCCAGCAGCTTAATTGCAGGGGGGGATCAGCCCCAGCATTTT
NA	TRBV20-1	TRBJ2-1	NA	CSARRRGSYNEQFF	TGCAGTGCTCGCAGGAGGGGCTCCTACAATGAGCAGTTCTTC
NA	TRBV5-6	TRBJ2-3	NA	CASSLTVAEAQYF	TGTGCCAGCAGTTTGACAGTTGCGGAGGCGCAGTATTTT
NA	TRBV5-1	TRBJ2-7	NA	CASSLAGSYSYEQYF	TGCGCCAGCAGCTTGGCCGGGAGTTACTCCTACGAGCAGTACTTC
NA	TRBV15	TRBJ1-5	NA	CATSPRTVGLGQPQHF	TGTGCCACCAGCCCACGGACAGTAGGGCTGGGTCAGCCCCAGCATTTT
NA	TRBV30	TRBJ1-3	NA	CAWNPLYSGNTIYF	TGTGCCTGGAACCCCCTTTACTCTGGAAACACCATATATTTT
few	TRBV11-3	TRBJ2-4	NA	CASSLAGGYPNIQYF	TGTGCCAGCAGCTTGGCTGGGGGGTACCCAAACATTCAGTACTTC
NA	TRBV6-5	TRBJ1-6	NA	CASSYSAAISALGSPLHF	TGTGCCAGCAGTTACTCGGCGGCAATTTCTGCTTTGGGTTCACCCCTCCACTTT
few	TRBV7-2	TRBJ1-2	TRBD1	CASSLARTGGAGYTF	TGTGCCAGCAGCTTAGCGAGGACAGGGGGCGCTGGCTACACCTTC
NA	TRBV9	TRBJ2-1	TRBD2	CASSASSAGTSYNEQFF	TGTGCCAGCAGCGCCTCCTCAGCGGGGACGTCCTACAATGAGCAGTTCTTC
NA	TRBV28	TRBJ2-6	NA	CASSFSGPGANVLTF	TGTGCCAGCAGTTTCTCGGGGCCTGGGGCCAACGTCCTGACTTTC
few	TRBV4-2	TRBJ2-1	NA	CASSQRDSPLGEQFF	TGTGCCAGCAGCCAGCGGGACAGTCCTTTGGGTGAGCAGTTCTTC
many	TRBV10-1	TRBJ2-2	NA	CASSDGTATGELFF	TGCGCCAGCAGTGATGGGACCGCAACCGGGGAGCTGTTTTTT
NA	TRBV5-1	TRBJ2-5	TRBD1	CASSLTGTGSRETQYF	TGCGCCAGCAGCTTGACCGGGACAGGGTCTAGAGAGACCCAGTACTTC
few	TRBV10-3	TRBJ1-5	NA	CAISVDTEQPQHF	TGTGCCATCAGTGTAGACACCGAACAGCCCCAGCATTTT
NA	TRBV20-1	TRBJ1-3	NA	CSATKVEGNTIYF	TGCAGTGCTACCAAGGTGGAGGGAAACACCATATATTTT
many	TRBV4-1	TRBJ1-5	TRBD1	CASSQDRGNQPQHF	TGTGCCAGCAGCCAGGACAGGGGCAATCAGCCCCAGCATTTT
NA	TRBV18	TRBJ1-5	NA	CASSPPVADQPQHF	TGTGCCAGCTCACCCCCGGTGGCGGATCAGCCCCAGCATTTT
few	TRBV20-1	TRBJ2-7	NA	CSARRHEPVSSYEQYF	TGCAGTGCTCGACGACACGAACCCGTGTCTTCCTACGAGCAGTACTTC
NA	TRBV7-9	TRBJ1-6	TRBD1	CASSFQGALGSPLHF	TGTGCCAGCAGCTTCCAGGGGGCCCTTGGATCACCCCTCCACTTT